These T cell receptor beta chains were read from a single sample in a study of blood T cell repertoires in COVID-19. Clones were sequenced by immunoSEQ multiplex PCR, and TCRdb holds only the in-frame ones, with some missing. The sample lists about 190,000 clones, 80% to 90% seen once, with 1.1% in the top ten. The sequenced material came from peripheral blood. The receptors stem from a man aged 25 to 40 with acute or convalescent COVID-19. Both conserved end residues are part of each CDR3. D genes are given only for firm matches. Size is stated for part of the rows, as once, few or many counts, or as a class when the clone is expanded.

j_call clone_size v_call d_call cdr3_nt cdr3_aa
TRBJ2-2 once TRBV2 - TGTGCCAGCAGTGAATTGGAGCTGGGCACCGGGGAGCTGTTTTTT CASSELELGTGELFF
TRBJ1-6 - TRBV12-5 TRBD1 TGTGCTAGTGGTTTGGGACAGGGAAGCTCCTATAATTCACCCCTCCACTTT CASGLGQGSSYNSPLHF
TRBJ2-3 - TRBV5-1 TRBD1 TGCGCCAGCAGCCCCCGGGACAGGGCGGCTGATACGCAGTATTTT CASSPRDRAADTQYF
TRBJ2-3 - TRBV5-1 TRBD2 TGCGCCAGCAGGCGCCTACTAGCGGATCTCACAGATACGCAGTATTTT CASRRLLADLTDTQYF
TRBJ1-3 - TRBV6-6 - TGTGCTACCGCGAAGCTGAGCTCTGGAAACACCATATATTTT CATAKLSSGNTIYF
TRBJ1-1 - TRBV11-2 - TGTGCCAGCAGCTCGGTCTCAGGGAGGCCGTACACTGAAGCTTTCTTT CASSSVSGRPYTEAFF
TRBJ2-5 - TRBV5-1 - TGCGCCAGCAGCCTCGAACAGGGCCCGCAAGAGACCCAGTACTTC CASSLEQGPQETQYF
TRBJ2-1 - TRBV19 - TGTGCCAGTAGTACTTCCGGGACATATTACAATGAGCAGTTCTTC CASSTSGTYYNEQFF
TRBJ1-2 - TRBV6-5 - TGTGCCAGCGACCCTAACCGCAGGGCCCGCGGTGGCTACACCTTC CASDPNRRARGGYTF
TRBJ1-4 - TRBV7-9 TRBD1 TGTGCCAGCAGCTTAGAGAGACCGGACAGGGGGCGATGGGGTGAAAAACTGTTTTTT CASSLERPDRGRWGEKLFF
TRBJ2-2 medium-sized TRBV9 - TGTGCCAGCAGCTCTAGGCGAGTAACCGGGGAGCTGTTTTTT CASSSRRVTGELFF
TRBJ2-5 - TRBV5-1 TRBD1 TGCGCCAGCAGCTCTAGTCGACGCGGGACAGGGAGGGGAGAGACCCAGTACTTC CASSSSRRGTGRGETQYF
TRBJ2-4 - TRBV27 - TGTGCCAGCAGTGTAGGGGTGCTAGCCAAAAACATTCAGTACTTC CASSVGVLAKNIQYF
TRBJ1-2 - TRBV3-1/TRBV3-2 - - CASSPLVGQGALGYIF
TRBJ1-2 - TRBV9 - TGTGCCAGCAGCCCTGGGCCAACCGCCCCCTATGGCTACACCTTC CASSPGPTAPYGYTF
TRBJ2-3 - TRBV18 - TGTGCCAGCTCACCTGGACTTCGAACTTTCACAGATACGCAGTATTTT CASSPGLRTFTDTQYF
TRBJ2-3 - TRBV7-9 TRBD2 TGTGCCAGCAGCCCGTGGACTAGCGGCCGCACAGATACGCAGTATTTT CASSPWTSGRTDTQYF
TRBJ1-4 - TRBV12-5 - TGTGCTAGTGGCACGACGGGTACCGATGAAAAACTGTTTTTT CASGTTGTDEKLFF
TRBJ2-1 - TRBV12-5 TRBD1 TGTGCTAGTGCCTCCGGGACAGGGCCCTACAATGAGCAGTTCTTC CASASGTGPYNEQFF
TRBJ1-6 - TRBV28 - TGCGCCAGCAGCCCAGAGACAGGCCAGCTCTATAATTCACCCCTCCACTTT CASSPETGQLYNSPLHF
TRBJ2-1 - TRBV7-3 TRBD1 TGTGCCAGCAGCCTAACAGGACAGGGAGTTAGGGATGAGCAGTTCTTC CASSLTGQGVRDEQFF
TRBJ1-3 - TRBV4-1 TRBD1 TGCGCCAGCAGCCACAACATAGGTGGACAGGGGTCTGGAAACACCATATATTTT CASSHNIGGQGSGNTIYF
TRBJ2-3 - TRBV28 - TGTGCCAGCAGTCACCCTCGGGGTGACACAAGGGATACGCAGTATTTT CASSHPRGDTRDTQYF
TRBJ2-7 - TRBV27 TRBD1 TGTGCCAGCAGTCGCCCGGGACAGGGGATCTACGAGCAGTACTTC CASSRPGQGIYEQYF
TRBJ2-2 - TRBV28 TRBD1 TGTGCCAGCAGACCGACGGGACAGTACAATGGGGAGCTGTTTTTT CASRPTGQYNGELFF
TRBJ2-4 once TRBV19 TRBD1 TGTGCCAGTAGTAAAAAACAGGGGGAAAACATTCAGTACTTC CASSKKQGENIQYF
TRBJ2-1 once TRBV9 TRBD2 TGTGCCAGCAGCGTGAAGGGACTAGCGGGCAAGGACGGCAATGAGCAGTTCTTC CASSVKGLAGKDGNEQFF
TRBJ1-5 once TRBV28 - TGTGCGACGGGGGGTTTCGATCAGCCCCAGCATTTT CATGGFDQPQHF
TRBJ2-7 - TRBV4-1 TRBD1 TGCGCCAGCAGCCCTGGACAGGGGAAAAATTACGAGCAGTACTTC CASSPGQGKNYEQYF
TRBJ1-3 - TRBV9 TRBD1 TGTGCCAGCAGCGTCTCCATAAACTCTTGGACAGGGGGCCGTGGCTCTGGAAACACCATATATTTT CASSVSINSWTGGRGSGNTIYF
TRBJ2-7 - TRBV5-1 TRBD1 TGCGCCAGCAGCAAGGGACAGGCCGAGCAGTACTTC CASSKGQAEQYF
TRBJ1-5 few TRBV5-1 - TGCGCCAGCAGCTTGGTCGCGGGAGTGGGACAGCCCCAGCATTTT CASSLVAGVGQPQHF
TRBJ1-3 few TRBV30 - TGTGCCTGGGGTGCAGGACAATTCTCTGGAAACACCATATATTTT CAWGAGQFSGNTIYF
TRBJ2-5 - TRBV28 TRBD2 TGTGCCAGCAGGACTAGCGGGGAAGAGACCCAGTACTTC CASRTSGEETQYF
TRBJ1-6 - TRBV27 - TGTGCCAGCAGTTATGACAGGCAGCTAAGCTCCTCACCCCTCCACTTT CASSYDRQLSSSPLHF
TRBJ1-2 - TRBV28 - TGTGCCAGCAGTTTAGGGGCCGGGAGGGGCTACACCTTC CASSLGAGRGYTF
TRBJ2-7 - TRBV11-2 - TGTGCCAGCCAAATGAAATACCAAGGGGGGGCTAGCTTCTACGAGCAGTACTTC CASQMKYQGGASFYEQYF
TRBJ2-3 - TRBV21-1 - TGTGCCAGCAGCAAAGTGCCGTGGCGGCCTCTGGATACGCAGTATTTT CASSKVPWRPLDTQYF
TRBJ2-5 - TRBV28 - TGTGCCAGCAGCCACACGGGGATGGGACTGGAGACCCAGTACTTC CASSHTGMGLETQYF
TRBJ1-2 - TRBV2 TRBD1 TGTGCCAGCGCTCCCGGGACAGCGAACTATGGCTACACCTTC CASAPGTANYGYTF
TRBJ1-1 few TRBV7-2 - TGTGCCAGCAGCTCCCGCGGGGTTAACACTGAAGCTTTCTTT CASSSRGVNTEAFF
TRBJ2-7 few TRBV11-1 - TGTGCCAGCAGCTTATCAGGATACGAGCAGTACTTC CASSLSGYEQYF
TRBJ2-7 - TRBV6-2/TRBV6-3 - TGTGCCAGCAGTTATGGGAGCCGTTACGAGCAGTACTTC CASSYGSRYEQYF
TRBJ1-5 - TRBV5-1 - TGCGCCAGCAGCTTGGAGTGGGGGCGGAATCAGCCCCAGCATTTT CASSLEWGRNQPQHF
TRBJ2-5 - TRBV27 - TGTGCCAGCAGTTCTTTATTGGAGGGACTGGGAGAGACCCAGTACTTC CASSSLLEGLGETQYF
TRBJ2-3 - TRBV11-2 - TGTGCCAGCAGCTTGGGCCCGACGGGGGATACGCAGTATTTT CASSLGPTGDTQYF
TRBJ1-5 - TRBV5-8 - TGTGCCAGCAGCGCCCAGGGGAATCAGCCCCAGCATTTT CASSAQGNQPQHF
TRBJ1-1 few TRBV9 - TGTGCCAGCAGCGTCGAGGGTGCGGTTAACACTGAAGCTTTCTTT CASSVEGAVNTEAFF
TRBJ1-1 - TRBV5-3 - TGTGCCAGAACCCAGGGGAAGGTGAACACTGAAGCTTTCTTT CARTQGKVNTEAFF
TRBJ1-3 once TRBV21-1 - TGTGCCAGCAGCAACCTTATCTCTGGAAACACCATATATTTT CASSNLISGNTIYF
TRBJ1-2 - TRBV12-5 - TGTGCTAGTGGTCCTTTCTATGGCTACACCTTC CASGPFYGYTF
TRBJ2-7 once TRBV11-2 - TGTGCCAGCAGCCTGGGCTGGTCCAGGGAGGACGAGCAGTACTTC CASSLGWSREDEQYF
TRBJ1-5 - TRBV28 TRBD1 TGTGCCAGCAGTTTACCGGGGACAGGGGGTCAGCCCCAGCATTTT CASSLPGTGGQPQHF
TRBJ1-5 - TRBV15 - TGTGCCACCAGAATAAACTTGGCAGGGAATCAGCCCCAGCATTTT CATRINLAGNQPQHF
TRBJ1-2 once TRBV5-1 TRBD1 TGCGCCAGCAGCCCAACAGGGACAGCCTATGGCTACACCTTC CASSPTGTAYGYTF
TRBJ1-1 - TRBV3-1/TRBV3-2 - TGTGCCAGCAGCCAAGATGTCCGACAAGGACTAGCTTTCTTT CASSQDVRQGLAFF